The 5 T cell receptor beta chains listed next were all sequenced from one sample in a study of shared clonotypes between healthy human individuals. TCRdb's copy holds only in-frame clones and misses some; the assay was immunoSEQ multiplex PCR. The sample yields about 2.4 million clones, approximately 93% seen once. The material sequenced was naive CD4+ T cells from PBMCs. Subset reported: CD45RA+ positively selected. Receptors were obtained from a man in his late teens or twenties in good health. Some clones in this sample may be carry-over from other donors' samples.

This rearrangement joins TRBV19 to TRBJ1-5; D is undetermined. The CDR3 runs to 14 residues. V lost 7 bases and J 3 bases, leaving 13 bases between the germline ends. Per germline, CDR1 LNHDA and CDR2 SQIVND (reference sequence). The CDR3 spells CASNVGSVNQPQHF. In DNA, the CDR3 is TGTGCCAGTAACGTCGGGTCGGTCAATCAGCCCCAGCATTTT.

The rearrangement links TRBV10-2 to TRBJ2-1; 11 nucleotides match TRBD2. The J segment lost 3 bases and the V segment lost 8 bases, leaving 9 bases of the junction unmatched. Germline loops: CDR1 WSHSY, CDR2 SAAADI. The CDR3 extends over 16 amino acids. CDR3 protein: CASGGGLAELYNEQFF. CDR3 DNA: TGCGCCAGCGGGGGGGGACTAGCGGAACTCTACAATGAGCAGTTCTTC.

The chain uses TRBV11-2 and TRBJ1-2, with unresolved D. CDR1 is SGHAT, CDR2 FQNNGV, per germline. The CDR3 loop spans 12 amino acids. V was trimmed by 0 bases and J by 5 bases, leaving 4 bases between them. The CDR3 loop is CASSLDRYGYTF. CDR3 DNA: TGTGCCAGCAGCTTAGACCGATATGGCTACACCTTC.

The chain carries TRBV5-6 and TRBJ2-5; D assignment may be TRBD1 or TRBD2 (5 bases each). The CDR3 covers 13 residues. CDR1 and CDR2 (germline): SGHDT, YYEEEE. The germline V and J ends were trimmed by 4 bases and 1 base, with 8 bases remaining between them. In DNA, the CDR3 is TGTGCCAGCAGCAGGGGAGTCCAAGAGACCCAGTACTTC. It translates to CASSRGVQETQYF.

This rearrangement joins TRBV4-2 to TRBJ1-5; D is perhaps TRBD1 (6 bases). V was clipped by 1 base and J by 4 bases, with 11 bases between them. The CDR3 runs to 15 residues. Germline CDR1 is LGHNA and CDR2 is YNFKEQ. The CDR3 region is CASSQGTAENQPQHF. For the CDR3, the DNA is TGTGCCAGCAGCCAAGGGACAGCGGAGAATCAGCCCCAGCATTTT.